Listed below are T cell receptor beta chains from one sample, sequenced in a study of blood T cell repertoires in COVID-19. Assay: immunoSEQ multiplex PCR; the TCRdb copy retains only in-frame clones and omits some. Of roughly 250,000 clones in the sample, around 82% were seen once. Sequenced sample: peripheral blood. These receptors were collected from a woman older than 75 with active or convalescent COVID-19. The CDR3 runs from the conserved cysteine through the conserved F or W. D genes are given only for firm matches. The listing skips clone size in some rows; elsewhere it reads once, few, many or a size class.

size: -; V: TRBV19; J: TRBJ1-6; D: -; CDR3: CASKNAAGPNSPLHF; DNA: TGTGCCAGTAAGAATGCGGCAGGGCCTAATTCACCCCTCCACTTT
size: -; V: TRBV6-1; J: TRBJ1-2; D: -; CDR3: CASSEDGWQGGYTF; DNA: TGTGCCAGCAGTGAAGATGGGTGGCAGGGCGGCTACACCTTC
size: -; V: TRBV6-5; J: TRBJ1-2; D: TRBD1; CDR3: CASRMGQDNYGYTF; DNA: TGTGCCAGCAGAATGGGACAGGATAACTATGGCTACACCTTC
size: -; V: TRBV30; J: TRBJ2-3; D: TRBD1; CDR3: CAWEQGAADTQYF; DNA: TGTGCCTGGGAACAGGGGGCCGCAGATACGCAGTATTTT
size: -; V: TRBV2; J: TRBJ1-4; D: TRBD1; CDR3: CASSDRDSKLFF; DNA: TGTGCCAGCAGCGACCGGGACAGTAAACTGTTTTTT
size: few; V: TRBV3-1/TRBV3-2; J: TRBJ1-2; D: -; CDR3: CASSHRQIYYGYTF; DNA: TGTGCCAGCAGCCACAGACAGATATACTATGGCTACACCTTC
size: -; V: TRBV10-3; J: TRBJ1-3; D: -; CDR3: CAISEHVSGNTIYF; DNA: TGTGCCATCAGTGAACATGTCTCTGGAAACACCATATATTTT
size: -; V: TRBV15; J: TRBJ1-3; D: -; CDR3: CATSPGTGNTIYF; DNA: TGTGCCACCAGCCCCGGGACTGGAAACACCATATATTTT
size: -; V: TRBV19; J: TRBJ1-4; D: -; CDR3: CASNRVGSANEKLFF; DNA: TGTGCCAGTAATCGGGTTGGATCCGCTAATGAAAAACTGTTTTTT
size: few; V: TRBV28; J: TRBJ2-6; D: -; CDR3: CASSWSARASGANVLTF; DNA: TGTGCCAGCAGTTGGTCCGCTCGAGCCTCTGGGGCCAACGTCCTGACTTTC
size: few; V: TRBV5-1; J: TRBJ1-2; D: TRBD1; CDR3: CASSQGQDGYTF; DNA: TGCGCCAGCAGCCAAGGACAGGATGGCTACACCTTC
size: -; V: TRBV4-2; J: TRBJ2-2; D: -; CDR3: CASSQELNTGELFF; DNA: TGTGCCAGCAGCCAAGAATTAAACACCGGGGAGCTGTTTTTT
size: -; V: TRBV7-9; J: TRBJ1-2; D: TRBD1; CDR3: CASSLGQGVPGYTF; DNA: TGTGCCAGCAGCCTAGGACAGGGGGTACCTGGCTACACCTTC
size: -; V: TRBV11-2; J: TRBJ1-5; D: -; CDR3: CASSPSSGSNQPQHF; DNA: TGTGCCAGCAGCCCCTCTAGCGGGAGCAATCAGCCCCAGCATTTT
size: -; V: TRBV5-8; J: TRBJ2-6; D: -; CDR3: CASSLSVAGGGPGANVLTF; DNA: TGTGCCAGCAGCTTATCAGTGGCAGGGGGAGGACCTGGGGCCAACGTCCTGACTTTC
size: -; V: TRBV6-5; J: TRBJ2-1; D: -; CDR3: CASRRLGEQFF; DNA: TGTGCCAGCAGGCGACTAGGGGAGCAGTTCTTC
size: -; V: TRBV7-9; J: TRBJ1-1; D: TRBD1; CDR3: CASSFNTGVNTEAFF; DNA: TGTGCCAGCAGCTTTAATACAGGGGTGAACACTGAAGCTTTCTTT
size: few; V: TRBV18; J: TRBJ2-5; D: -; CDR3: CASSPQRAPQETQYF; DNA: TGTGCCAGCTCACCACAGCGGGCCCCGCAAGAGACCCAGTACTTC
size: -; V: TRBV11-2; J: TRBJ1-5; D: -; CDR3: CASSLEESQPQHF; DNA: TGTGCCAGCAGCTTAGAGGAGAGCCAGCCCCAGCATTTT
size: -; V: TRBV6-5; J: TRBJ2-2; D: TRBD1; CDR3: CASSQGTANTGELFF; DNA: TGTGCCAGCAGTCAGGGGACAGCCAACACCGGGGAGCTGTTTTTT
size: -; V: TRBV29-1; J: TRBJ1-2; D: TRBD1; CDR3: CSVRQGNYGYTF; DNA: TGCAGCGTTAGACAGGGGAACTATGGCTACACCTTC
size: -; V: TRBV5-1; J: TRBJ2-1; D: -; CDR3: CASSLGAQNNEQFF; DNA: TGCGCCAGCAGCTTGGGAGCACAGAACAATGAGCAGTTCTTC
size: -; V: TRBV30; J: TRBJ1-5; D: TRBD1; CDR3: CAWRGQSGQPQHF; DNA: TGTGCCTGGAGGGGACAGTCCGGTCAGCCCCAGCATTTT
size: -; V: TRBV20-1; J: TRBJ2-4; D: -; CDR3: CSARRTGREYF; DNA: TGCAGTGCTAGACGGACAGGGAGGGAGTACTTC